This T cell receptor (delta chain) comes out of a study of γδ T cells in repeated Plasmodium falciparum infection. TCRdb re-called the multiplex PCR reads via CATT. The table lists around 49,000 delta-chain clones, more than 1.5% of them singletons. Flow sorting of PBMC yielded separate Vgamma9/Vdelta2+ and Vdelta2-negative gammadelta T cell populations for bulk repertoire analysis. Comment on this clone: Its specificity is unknown. The protein recorded in TCRdb matches a much larger clone and deviates from this DNA's translation at residue 14, suggesting a read error; the protein here is obtained by translating the DNA.

Germline values: CDR1 TSWWSYY, CDR2 QGS. The CDR3 runs to 24 residues. V was clipped by 1 base and J by 0 bases; unmatched bases: 27. Overall study results and limits: Malian children's Vdelta2-negative repertoires appeared more expanded and less diverse than Australians'.

The J gene is TRDJ1, the V gene TRDV1; the match to TRDD3 covers 9 bases. In the absence of a J gene in TCRdb, the DNA was matched to germline to assign it here. Sample: gamma-delta T cells from blood. The clonotype comes from a pool of human donors (malaria-infected and uninfected, not separated). CDR3 DNA: TGTGCTCTTGGGGAACCTCCCAGACCCTTCCTCTTATACCGGGGGATACCGTACACCGATAAACTCATCTTT. Translation gives CALGEPPRPFLLYRGIPYTDKLIF.